This record concerns one T cell receptor (beta chain) sequence. This specimen comes from a study of blood T cell repertoires in COVID-19. Across the whole study: Samples came from the United States, Italy and Spain, spanning acute and convalescent COVID-19.

Original processing methods: Reference gene primer amplification in the assay estimated nucleated cell counts. Clones were read by immunoSEQ multiplex PCR, and TCRdb kept only the in-frame ones, dropping some. That table supplies the V and J calls and clone size; D and trimming were determined from the DNA. The data show over 50,000 clones, around 80% seen once. Deletions cut 0 bases from V and 5 bases from J, with 9 bases between. This CDR3 has 14 residues. Germline CDR1 reads SGHNT; CDR2 reads YYREEE (reference sequence). The chain employs TRBV5-4 and TRBJ2-4; maybe TRBD2 (6 bases). The clonotype was recovered from a man aged 80 or over with acute or convalescent COVID-19. Sequenced: peripheral blood. CDR3 nucleotides: TGTGCCAGCAGCTTGGGGAGGGGCCAAAACATTCAGTACTTC. Protein sequence: CASSLGRGQNIQYF. The complete variable domain, with remaining parts taken from reference TRBV5-4 and TRBJ2-4, reads ETGVTQSPTHLIKTRGQQVTLRCSSQSGHNTVSWYQQALGQGPQFIFQYYREEENGRGNFPPRFSGLQFPNYSSELNVNALELDDSALYLCASSLGRGQNIQYFGAGTRLSVL.